The T cell receptor beta chain under discussion was sequenced for a study of blood T cell repertoires in COVID-19. Whole-study context: Samples representing acute and convalescent COVID-19 were sourced from the United States, Italy and Spain. From T cells, B-cell-depleted T cells, or PBMCs came the material, which was cDNA or gDNA.

Authors' analysis steps: Amplification from reference gene primers served as the basis for estimated nucleated cell counts. TCRdb's table, derived via immunoSEQ multiplex PCR, lists solely in-frame clones and lacks some. Clone size and the V and J calls come from that table; the DNA yielded D and trimming. This table has about 250,000 clones, roughly 85% appearing once. Germline CDR1 reads DFQATT; CDR2 reads SNEGSKA (reference sequence). The V gene lost 6 bases and the J gene lost 0 bases, with 5 bases spanning the gap. The CDR3 totals 11 residues. The TCR originated in a young man with active or convalescent COVID-19. J is TRBJ1-1 and V is TRBV20-1; D unclear. Sequenced input: peripheral blood. CDR3 in amino acids: CSARLNTEAFF. CDR3 in DNA: TGCAGTGCCCGGTTGAACACTGAAGCTTTCTTT.